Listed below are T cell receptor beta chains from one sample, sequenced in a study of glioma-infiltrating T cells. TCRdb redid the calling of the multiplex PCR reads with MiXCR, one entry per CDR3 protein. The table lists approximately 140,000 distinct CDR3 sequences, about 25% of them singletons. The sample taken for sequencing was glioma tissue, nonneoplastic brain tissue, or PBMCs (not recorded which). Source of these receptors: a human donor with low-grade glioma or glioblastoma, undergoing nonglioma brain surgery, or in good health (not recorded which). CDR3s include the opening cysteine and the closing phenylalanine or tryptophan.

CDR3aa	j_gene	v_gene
CASSTLGRTTEAFF	TRBJ1-1	TRBV6-1
CSADGLYQPGDGYTF	TRBJ1-2	TRBV20-1
CASNRDYSTDTQYF	TRBJ2-3	TRBV12-3/TRBV12-4
CASSFFVAGQGPYNEQFF	TRBJ2-1	TRBV6-1
CASSAASGGFGETQYF	TRBJ2-5	TRBV25-1
CARGQYLNGYTF	TRBJ1-2	TRBV10-1
CASSFRGVNTGELFF	TRBJ2-2	TRBV28
CASSPLRDSEQFF	TRBJ2-1	TRBV18
CASTRDRGWDTEAFF	TRBJ1-1	TRBV28
CASSWDGTSNYGYTF	TRBJ1-2	TRBV6-1
CSAIGINQPQHF	TRBJ1-5	TRBV20-1
CSAHRSSGASYNEQFF	TRBJ2-1	TRBV20-1
CASSPPRGRGHF	TRBJ2-1	TRBV6-1
CASSYAGSRETQYF	TRBJ2-5	TRBV6-6
CASCLRETTEAFF	TRBJ1-1	TRBV2
CASTRRGGYGYTF	TRBJ1-2	TRBV12-3/TRBV12-4
CASSLNRGNEQFF	TRBJ2-1	TRBV10-1
CASSIGTAYGYTF	TRBJ1-2	TRBV19
CSARDPSYKQFF	TRBJ2-1	TRBV20-1
CASRPGTGNTEAFF	TRBJ1-1	TRBV27
CASSTGVQPQHF	TRBJ1-5	TRBV6-1
CAVNSEKLFF	TRBJ1-4	TRBV2
CASSHPKRQGNTGELFF	TRBJ2-2	TRBV4-2
CASSLSSGKTIYF	TRBJ1-3	TRBV5-4
CASSLWLGGAYGYTF	TRBJ1-2	TRBV28
CASSSSGGGTTDTQYF	TRBJ2-3	TRBV7-2
CASARGADTQYF	TRBJ2-3	TRBV7-3
CASRHSSYNSPLHF	TRBJ1-6	TRBV19
CASSQAGTGDADTQYF	TRBJ2-3	TRBV3-1
CASSQDLGQPQHF	TRBJ1-5	TRBV3-1